This T cell receptor (beta chain) was sequenced for a study of T-cell reconstitution after alpha-beta-depleted transplantation in children. General study results and limits: After one year, T-cell counts and TCRbeta diversity mostly came from new T cells. Approximately two months post-transplant, alpha-beta T cells reportedly originated from several hundred expanded graft clones. TCRbeta diversity was high at day 60 in some patients (a result of surviving recipient T cells and thymic progenitors).

On this clonotype itself: Its specificity is not known.

The library targeted TCRbeta and was prepared with unique molecular identifiers. TCRdb fed the PCR reads into MiXCR, producing one record per CDR3 protein. The sample includes about 490,000 distinct CDR3 sequences, more than 9% seen only once; the top ten take 2% to 2.5%. CDR3 length: 15 amino acids. Trimming left V 7 bases short and J 5 bases short, with 17 bases between. Germline assignment: CDR1 LNHDA and CDR2 SQIVND (reference sequence). This sequence originates from a child under 10 years old with inherited bone marrow failure, due to receive a stem cell transplant. Sample: PBMCs, taken before TCRalphabeta/CD19-depleted stem cell transplant. The chain is built from TRBV19 and TRBJ2-2, with D perhaps matching TRBD2 (6 bases). The DNA for the CDR3 is TGTGCCAGTACCATCGGAACGGCGGGGACCGGGGAGCTGTTTTTT. Translation gives CASTIGTAGTGELFF.